This T cell receptor (beta chain) was identified during a study of response to subunit inactivated influenza vaccine. Study conclusions and caveats: Authors proposed each seasonal influenza vaccination draws in few new T cells.

For this clonotype: The target antigen is unknown.

TCRdb processed the RT-PCR reads anew with MiXCR; each CDR3 protein has one entry. Here the sample spans 650,000 to 700,000 distinct CDR3 sequences, more than 15% being singletons. The V end lost 0 bases, the J end lost 5 bases, and 11 bases lay between the germline ends. The CDR3 has 14 residues. Germline V CDR1 and CDR2: SGDLS, YYNGEE. The sample here was PBMCs from blood, taken 11 to 12 days after vaccination. The source is a man aged 50 or older who received an inactivated influenza vaccine. V usage is TRBV9 and J usage is TRBJ2-5; D possibly corresponds to TRBD1 (5 bases). CDR3 sequence: CASSVGAGIETQYF. The CDR3, as DNA: TGTGCCAGCAGCGTAGGGGCAGGGATCGAGACCCAGTACTTC.